This T cell receptor beta chain emerged from a study of T cells in Graves' hyperthyroidism and ophthalmopathy. Germline V CDR1 and CDR2: LGHNT, FRNRAP. Trimming stripped 6 bases from V and 5 bases from J, with 13 bases between. This CDR3 is 13 amino acids long. Study-level results: Blood samples included most of the expanded thyroid clonotypes exceeding 0.001.

On this clonotype itself: Its antigen is currently unknown.

Those patients with uncontrolled infection, other autoimmune disease, pregnancy or lactation were excluded. Researchers took RNA transcripts and amplified the TCR beta CDR3 regions from them. The HTBI set primed first-round TCR CDR3 RT-PCR. TCRdb fed the multiplex PCR reads into MiXCR, producing one record per CDR3 protein. The table lists hundreds of thousands of distinct CDR3 sequences, roughly a sixth of them singletons. The chain carries TRBV12-5 and TRBJ1-1, with no clear D. The sample taken for sequencing was blood. The clonotype originates from a middle-aged woman with Graves' ophthalmopathy. The CDR3 DNA reads TGTGCTAGTGGAATTTTCGGGAGTACTGAAGCTTTCTTT. This gives the protein CASGIFGSTEAFF.